This T cell receptor (beta chain) stems from a study of shared clonotypes between healthy human individuals. Study context: Used for every donor were three CD4 naive, three CD4 memory, two CD8 naive and one CD8 memory plate. Findings of the study overall: Rarefaction revealed incomplete sorted-subset sequencing despite large depth.

Every one of the donors was a Caucasian adult that lived in Nashville, Tennessee. V lost 6 bases to trimming and J lost 0 bases, with 12 bases between them. The CDR3 spans 16 residues. CDR1 and CDR2 from the germline V gene are SNHLY and FYNNEI. The protocol was immunoSEQ multiplex PCR, while the TCRdb copy is restricted to in-frame clones and leaves out a portion. The sample records 850,000 to 1,200,000 clones, around 76% being singletons. On this clone: Its antigen remains unknown.

The sequence came from a man between 18 and 29 years old in good health. The chain employs TRBV2 and TRBJ2-6; tentative D call: TRBD2 (7 bases). Sequenced: memory CD4+ T cells sorted from blood. Subset reported: CD45RA-negative fraction. For the CDR3, the DNA is TGTGCCAGCAGGGGGGGGCTCCACTCTGGGGCCAACGTCCTGACTTTC. As protein: CASRGGLHSGANVLTF.